One T cell receptor (beta chain) is described in this entry. Its antigen is unidentified. The CDR3 extends over 11 amino acids. The germline V gene has CDR1 MNHEY and CDR2 SMNVEV (reference sequence). The V end lost 5 bases, the J end lost 6 bases, and 6 bases lay between the germline ends. Sequencing used immunoSEQ multiplex PCR; TCRdb keeps in-frame clones, though not all of them. The table shows roughly 41,000 clones, with approximately 90% occurring only once. The data were obtained in a study of OX40 agonist ivuxolimab in advanced cancers. Study context: Three partial responders included one hepatocellular carcinoma patient and two cutaneous melanoma patients.

Study-level points and caveats: Certain nonresponders likewise exhibited a low normalized T-cell clonal expansion. At 0.1 to 3.0 mg/kg, clonal expansion of CD4+ and CD8+ blood T cells had occurred by week 6.

This sequence was found in an adult with an advanced solid tumor such as melanoma, head and neck, liver or kidney cancer. The J gene is TRBJ2-3, the V gene TRBV27; D not certain. This material consisted of CD4+ or CD8+ T cells sorted from blood, taken in a trial of the OX40 agonist ivuxolimab. CDR3 bases: TGTGCCAGCAGTGGTGGGGATACGCAGTATTTT. Translating gives CASSGGDTQYF.